These T cell receptor beta chains were read from a single sample in a study of shared clonotypes between healthy human individuals. TCRdb's copy holds only in-frame clones and misses some; the assay was immunoSEQ multiplex PCR. In the table there are a few million clones, about 92% of which are singletons. Sequencing was done on a sample of naive CD4+ T cells from PBMCs. The source is a young man in good health. Some clones in this sample may be carry-over from other donors' samples. Each CDR3 is given with its conserved first and last residue. Each record gives: D gene, J gene, V gene, CDR3 DNA, CDR3 protein. A D gene is named only where the DNA matches it firmly.

d_call: TRBD1; j_call: TRBJ1-2; v_call: TRBV7-6; cdr3_nt: TGTGCCAGCAGCTCGACAGGGACCGGCGGTGGCTACACCTTC; cdr3_aa: CASSSTGTGGGYTF
d_call: TRBD1; j_call: TRBJ2-5; v_call: TRBV5-1; cdr3_nt: TGCGCCAGCAGCTCCGGGACAGGCCTGACCCAGTACTTC; cdr3_aa: CASSSGTGLTQYF
d_call: NA; j_call: TRBJ1-1; v_call: TRBV2; cdr3_nt: TGTGCCAGCAGTGGTCAGCAGAACACTGAAGCTTTCTTT; cdr3_aa: CASSGQQNTEAFF
d_call: NA; j_call: TRBJ1-5; v_call: TRBV10-3; cdr3_nt: TGTGCCATCAGTGAGCCCCCCTTGGGGAATCAGCCCCAGCATTTT; cdr3_aa: CAISEPPLGNQPQHF
d_call: NA; j_call: TRBJ1-5; v_call: TRBV18; cdr3_nt: TGTGCCAGCTCACCAAGCCGTTATAGCAATCAGCCCCAGCATTTT; cdr3_aa: CASSPSRYSNQPQHF
d_call: NA; j_call: TRBJ2-7; v_call: TRBV7-2; cdr3_nt: TGTGCCAGCAGCTTAGGGGCCGGCTACGAGCAGTACTTC; cdr3_aa: CASSLGAGYEQYF
d_call: NA; j_call: TRBJ1-2; v_call: TRBV19; cdr3_nt: TGTGCCAGTAGTAGGGGGGACGGACCTAACTATGGCTACACCTTC; cdr3_aa: CASSRGDGPNYGYTF
d_call: TRBD2; j_call: TRBJ2-2; v_call: TRBV5-1; cdr3_nt: TGCGCCAGCAGCTTAGGGACTAGCGGGACGAACACCGGGGAGCTGTTTTTT; cdr3_aa: CASSLGTSGTNTGELFF
d_call: NA; j_call: TRBJ2-5; v_call: TRBV5-6; cdr3_nt: TGTGCCAGCAGCCCCAGTCGTGGCAGACTGACACAAGAGACCCAGTACTTC; cdr3_aa: CASSPSRGRLTQETQYF
d_call: NA; j_call: TRBJ2-5; v_call: TRBV9; cdr3_nt: TGTGCCAGCAGTGCGGGCCCCCTGGGACCCGTAGAGACCCAGTACTTC; cdr3_aa: CASSAGPLGPVETQYF
d_call: NA; j_call: TRBJ2-7; v_call: TRBV19; cdr3_nt: TGTGCCAGTAGTATAGATGGGCGACCGCCCCCCAACGAGCAGTACTTC; cdr3_aa: CASSIDGRPPPNEQYF
d_call: NA; j_call: TRBJ1-5; v_call: TRBV28; cdr3_nt: TGTGCCACCACAGGAACCAATCAGCCCCAGCATTTT; cdr3_aa: CATTGTNQPQHF
d_call: NA; j_call: TRBJ2-3; v_call: TRBV11-2; cdr3_nt: TGTGCCAGCACTCCCCGACCCTCTAAGCTTCGCGCAGATACGCAGTATTTT; cdr3_aa: CASTPRPSKLRADTQYF
d_call: TRBD1; j_call: TRBJ2-7; v_call: TRBV4-3; cdr3_nt: TGCGCCAGCAGCCCGGGACAGGGGTCAGTGGACGAGCAGTACTTC; cdr3_aa: CASSPGQGSVDEQYF
d_call: NA; j_call: TRBJ2-2; v_call: TRBV28; cdr3_nt: TGTGCCAGCAAGGGCAGAAACTTGAACACCGGGGAGCTGTTTTTT; cdr3_aa: CASKGRNLNTGELFF
d_call: NA; j_call: TRBJ2-2; v_call: TRBV12-5; cdr3_nt: TGTGCTAGCCTGGAAGGGAACACCGGGGAGCTGTTTTTT; cdr3_aa: CASLEGNTGELFF
d_call: NA; j_call: TRBJ2-7; v_call: TRBV28; cdr3_nt: TGTGCCAGCAGTTTCCCTAACCCTAGGTTTGGACTATACGAGCAGTACTTC; cdr3_aa: CASSFPNPRFGLYEQYF
d_call: TRBD1; j_call: TRBJ2-7; v_call: TRBV6-1; cdr3_nt: TGTGCCAGCAGTGTTCGACAGGGAACCGCCGAGCAGTACTTC; cdr3_aa: CASSVRQGTAEQYF
d_call: TRBD1; j_call: TRBJ2-1; v_call: TRBV5-1; cdr3_nt: TGCGCCAGCAGCCGAGACAGGGGGCGGGTGAATGAGCAGTTCTTC; cdr3_aa: CASSRDRGRVNEQFF
d_call: NA; j_call: TRBJ2-7; v_call: TRBV18; cdr3_nt: TGTGCCAGCTCACCACCGATCAGGTACGAGCAGTACTTC; cdr3_aa: CASSPPIRYEQYF
d_call: TRBD1; j_call: TRBJ2-1; v_call: TRBV19; cdr3_nt: TGTGCCAGTAGTGACCACAGGGGGGATGAGCAGTTCTTC; cdr3_aa: CASSDHRGDEQFF
d_call: TRBD1; j_call: TRBJ2-1; v_call: TRBV18; cdr3_nt: TGTGCCAGCTCACCGGACAGGGGGCTCGATAATGAGCAGTTCTTC; cdr3_aa: CASSPDRGLDNEQFF
d_call: NA; j_call: TRBJ2-7; v_call: TRBV28; cdr3_nt: TGTGCCAGCAGTTTATGGTCCGGTTCCAACTACGAGCAGTACTTC; cdr3_aa: CASSLWSGSNYEQYF